There are a few counts of the clone carrying this TCR beta chain. Being one base from a much bigger clone, this may be a read error. This specimen belongs to a study of blood T cells in healthy people across ages. Between the trimmed V and J ends, which lost 4 bases and 13 bases, there was a span of 30 bases. Germline V lookup: CDR1 SGDLS, CDR2 YYNGEE. This CDR3 has 17 residues. Through a sample-barcoded 5' primer and a J-beta primer mix, a second PCR was run for about 7 to 12 cycles. One entry per CDR3 protein results from TCRdb running MiXCR on the 5' RACE reads. The sample has 700,000 or so distinct CDR3 sequences; approximately 40% are singletons.

The sequenced sample was blood. This chain uses TRBV9 with TRBJ2-4; unclear D gene. This sequence originates from an elderly man in good health. The CDR3 coding sequence is TGTGCCAGCAGCCCCCTTGTATTCGGGTTCTCCCACAATGAGCAGTACTTC. It is translated as CASSPLVFGFSHNEQYF.